These 30 T cell receptor beta chains were all obtained from the same sample, sequenced in a study of sequential checkpoint blockade in melanoma. The assay was immunoSEQ multiplex PCR, and TCRdb's table has in-frame clones only and misses some. The sample has some 8,100 clones, 25% to 35% seen once. The sample's treatment: randomized to nivolumab then ipilimumab (arm A) or the reverse (arm B). Here the sequenced sample was tumor tissue (inferred from file names), taken from a patient given nivolumab and ipilimumab in sequence. The receptors shown here come from a human donor with melanoma.

This clone has more than one count but fewer than ten. This chain connects TRBV19 to TRBJ2-7, with TRBD1 as a possible D gene (7 bases). Per germline, CDR1 LNHDA and CDR2 SQIVND (reference sequence). Trimming stripped 7 bases from V and 6 bases from J, with 22 bases between. The CDR3 is made up of 15 amino acids. Here the CDR3 DNA reads TGTGCCAGTACCCCGGAGGGGGCAAGTCCCGGCGAGCAGTACTTC. Its translation is CASTPEGASPGEQYF.

CDR3 sequence (DNA): TGTGCCTGGAACGTCGAGAAGGTTGGAAACACCATATATTTT. Translated: CAWNVEKVGNTIYF. The chain couples TRBV30 to TRBJ1-3, with D hard to call. Germline values: CDR1 GTSNPN, CDR2 SVGIG (reference sequence). V lost 4 bases to trimming and J lost 3 bases, with 13 bases between them. The CDR3 has 14 residues.

This chain links TRBV6-8 with TRBJ1-5; the match to TRBD1 covers 8 bases. The CDR3 is 15 amino acids. V shed 6 bases and J 4 bases; nucleotides not matched to a gene: 8. Germline V CDR1 and CDR2: MNHGY, SAAAGT. CDR3 DNA: TGTGCCAGCAGACGCGGACAGGGAGGTAATCAGCCCCAGCATTTT. It codes for CASRRGQGGNQPQHF.

The gene calls are TRBV5-1 and TRBJ1-1; D unclear. Germline-derived CDR1 and CDR2 are SGHRS and YFSETQ. V lost 0 bases and J lost 7, with 13 bases in between. This CDR3 region has 14 residues. CDR3 coding DNA: TGCGCCAGCAGCTTGGCCCCCGGGGAACGTGAAGCTTTCTTT. Amino acid sequence: CASSLAPGEREAFF.

J is TRBJ1-6 and V is TRBV19, with D perhaps matching TRBD1 (5 bases). The CDR3 runs to 14 residues. V lost 6 bases and J 6 bases, leaving 12 bases between the germline ends. CDR1 and CDR2 from the germline V gene are LNHDA and SQIVND (reference sequence). In DNA, the CDR3 is TGTGCCAGTAGCAGCCCGCAGGGTAATTCACCCCTCCACTTT. Its protein product is CASSSPQGNSPLHF. The entire variable domain, with the rest obtained from reference TRBV19 and TRBJ1-6, is as follows: DGGITQSPKYLFRKEGQNVTLSCEQNLNHDAMYWYRQDPGQGLRLIYYSQIVNDFQKGDIAEGYSVSREKKESFPLTVTSAQKNPTAFYLCASSSPQGNSPLHFGNGTRLTVT.

This rearrangement joins TRBV14 to TRBJ1-3, with D possibly matching TRBD1 (5 bases). V was shortened by 3 bases and J by 2 bases, with 5 bases between the two germline ends. The germline V gene encodes CDR1 SGHDN and CDR2 FVKESK. The CDR3 consists of 13 residues. CDR3 protein: CASSQGPGNTIYF. CDR3 nucleotides: TGTGCCAGCAGCCAGGGGCCTGGAAACACCATATATTTT.

The rearrangement links TRBV7-6 to TRBJ2-3; TRBD2 matches 9 bases. The CDR3 spans 20 residues. Germline CDR1 is SGHVS and CDR2 is FNYEAQ. J lost 2 bases, V lost 5 bases, and 20 bases had no gene match. This CDR3 is CASSQGEAGGASGTTDTQYF. The CDR3 nucleotides are TGTGCCAGCAGCCAAGGGGAGGCTGGGGGGGCTAGCGGGACCACAGATACGCAGTATTTT. The full variable domain, its missing parts supplied by reference TRBV7-6 and TRBJ2-3, is GAGVSQSPRYKVTKRGQDVALRCDPISGHVSLYWYRQALGQGPEFLTYFNYEAQQDKSGLPNDRFSAERPEGSISTLTIQRTEQRDSAMYRCASSQGEAGGASGTTDTQYFGPGTRLTVL.

The chain employs TRBV11-3 and TRBJ2-1; possible D gene TRBD1, 6 bases. The V and J ends lost 5 bases and 7 bases respectively, with 18 bases between them. The CDR3 runs 15 residues. The V gene's germline CDR1 is SGHNT and CDR2 YENEEA. CDR3 in DNA: TGTGCCAGCAGCCCCTCCTACAGGGAAGGGAATGAGCAGTTCTTC. This gives the protein CASSPSYREGNEQFF. Variable domain in full (rest from reference TRBV11-3 and TRBJ2-1): EAGVVQSPRYKIIEKKQPVAFWCNPISGHNTLYWYLQNLGQGPELLIRYENEEAVDDSQLPKDRFSAERLKGVDSTLKIQPAELGDSAVYLCASSPSYREGNEQFFGPGTRLTVL.

This clone has more than one count but fewer than ten. The rearrangement joins TRBV11-3 to TRBJ2-2, with a weak D call TRBD1 (5 bases). The germline gives CDR1 SGHNT, CDR2 YENEEA. This CDR3 has 16 residues. The V end lost 5 bases, the J end lost 0 bases, and 13 bases lay between the germline ends. In DNA, the CDR3 is TGTGCCAGCAGCATCTTCTCAGGGTCGAACACCGGGGAGCTGTTTTTT. This translates into CASSIFSGSNTGELFF. Together with reference TRBV11-3 and TRBJ2-2, the CDR3 gives the full variable domain: EAGVVQSPRYKIIEKKQPVAFWCNPISGHNTLYWYLQNLGQGPELLIRYENEEAVDDSQLPKDRFSAERLKGVDSTLKIQPAELGDSAVYLCASSIFSGSNTGELFFGEGSRLTVL.

This clone was seen ten or more times. V usage is TRBV11-3 and J usage is TRBJ1-6; D remains ambiguous. The CDR3 is 14 amino acids. Trimming left V 4 bases short and J 0 bases short, with 4 bases between. Germline CDR1 and CDR2: SGHNT and YENEEA. This chain's CDR3 is CASSSSSYNSPLHF. As DNA, the CDR3 is TGTGCCAGCAGCTCCTCCTCCTATAATTCACCCCTCCACTTT.

This clone was recorded a few times. The gene calls are TRBV19 and TRBJ1-4; D not certain. The CDR3 totals 11 residues. Germline CDR1 is LNHDA and CDR2 is SQIVND (reference sequence). Trimming took 3 bases from V and 8 from J, leaving 4 bases between them. The CDR3 is CASSIEEKLFF. CDR3 in DNA: TGTGCCAGTAGTATCGAAGAAAAACTGTTTTTT.

The chain has TRBV5-1 and TRBJ1-1; possibly TRBD1 for D (6 bases). The V end lost 0 bases, the J end lost 0 bases, and 12 bases lay between the germline ends. Looked up from germline, CDR1 is SGHRS and CDR2 is YFSETQ. This CDR3 spans 16 amino acids. CDR3 in DNA: TGCGCCAGCAGCTTGGACAGGGCCGATATGAACACTGAAGCTTTCTTT. The encoded protein is CASSLDRADMNTEAFF. Full variable domain (rest looked up from reference TRBV5-1 and TRBJ1-1): KAGVTQTPRYLIKTRGQQVTLSCSPISGHRSVSWYQQTPGQGLQFLFEYFSETQRNKGNFPGRFSGRQFSNSRSEMNVSTLELGDSALYLCASSLDRADMNTEAFFGQGTRLTVV.

The chain couples TRBV18 to TRBJ2-5; 13 bases fit TRBD2. The trim removed 5 bases at V and 5 bases at J, leaving 5 bases unmatched. Germline values: CDR1 KGHSH, CDR2 LQKENI. The CDR3 runs 15 residues. Here the CDR3 reads CASSVGTSGAETQYF. For the CDR3, the DNA is TGTGCCAGCTCAGTCGGGACTAGCGGGGCGGAGACCCAGTACTTC.

In its sample, this clone was seen a few times. The rearrangement uses TRBV6-8 and TRBJ2-2; no clear D. The CDR3 consists of 14 residues. Germline CDR1 MNHGY, CDR2 SAAAGT. V dropped 2 bases and J dropped 5 bases, with 9 bases sitting between them. The CDR3 sequence is CASSYGSRTGELFF. Here the CDR3 DNA reads TGTGCCAGCAGTTACGGGTCGAGGACCGGGGAGCTGTTTTTT.

This chain joins TRBV7-2 and TRBJ1-1; D unresolved. Germline lookup yields CDR1 SGHTA and CDR2 FQGNSA. The CDR3 spans 13 residues. The V and J ends lost 1 base and 4 bases respectively, with 7 bases between them. Written as DNA, the CDR3 is TGTGCCAGCAGCTTAGGGACGGCCACTGAAGCTTTCTTT. This gives the protein CASSLGTATEAFF.

The V and J genes are TRBV6-8 and TRBJ2-1; 9 bases are a match to TRBD1. The germline CDR1 and CDR2 sequences are MNHGY and SAAAGT. The CDR3 contains 13 residues. Trimming took 6 bases from V and 7 from J; bases not matched to a gene: 4. This CDR3 is CASSLQGANEQFF. The CDR3 bases are TGTGCCAGCAGCCTACAGGGGGCTAATGAGCAGTTCTTC.

This clone has a count of ten or more. This chain joins TRBV9 and TRBJ2-3, with D possibly TRBD2 on 6 matching bases. The CDR3 runs to 15 residues. From germline, CDR1 is SGDLS and CDR2 YYNGEE. V lost 1 base and J lost 3, with 12 bases in between. The CDR3 loop reads CASSVRSGGTDTQYF. CDR3 DNA: TGTGCCAGCAGCGTAAGGTCTGGGGGGACAGATACGCAGTATTTT.

This clone is termed medium-sized. V gene TRBV6-8 combines with J gene TRBJ1-2; tentative D call: TRBD1 (5 bases). The length of the CDR3 is 13 residues. Germline CDR1 is MNHGY and CDR2 is SAAAGT. The V gene lost 5 bases and the J gene lost 6 bases, with 13 bases spanning the gap. CDR3 region: CASSPGLGNGYTF. In nucleotides, the CDR3 is TGTGCCAGCAGTCCAGGGTTGGGGAATGGCTACACCTTC.

In this sample, this clone turned up a few times. This chain links TRBV11-3 with TRBJ1-4, with 8 bases identical to TRBD1. Germline CDR1 reads SGHNT; CDR2 reads YENEEA. This CDR3 is built from 16 residues. V trimming: 5 bases; J trimming: 0 bases; junction bases outside the gene matches: 5. This CDR3 is CASSPLQGATNEKLFF. The CDR3 DNA sequence: TGTGCCAGCAGCCCGTTACAGGGGGCAACTAATGAAAAACTGTTTTTT.

This clone has more than one count but fewer than ten. This chain connects TRBV6-8 to TRBJ1-5, with TRBD1 matching 9 bases. CDR1 is MNHGY and CDR2 is SAAAGT in the germline V gene. V gave up 6 bases and J gave up 2 bases; unmatched junction bases: 14. The CDR3 extends over 18 amino acids. The CDR3 spells CASSSGGNRGLGNQPQHF. CDR3 nucleotides: TGTGCCAGCAGCTCAGGGGGGAACAGGGGGCTCGGCAATCAGCCCCAGCATTTT.

The chain has TRBV7-6 and TRBJ2-4, with D unresolved. Trimming removed 2 bases at V and 0 bases at J, with 11 bases between. The CDR3 extends over 16 amino acids. The germline V gene has CDR1 SGHVS and CDR2 FNYEAQ. CDR3 region: CASSLYSGIAKNIQYF. CDR3 in DNA: TGTGCCAGCAGCTTATACAGTGGGATAGCCAAAAACATTCAGTACTTC.

This clone was detected ten times or more. This rearrangement joins TRBV2 to TRBJ2-3, with 8 bases that match TRBD1. This CDR3 has 15 amino acids. Looked up from germline, CDR1 is SNHLY and CDR2 is FYNNEI. V lost 6 bases and J lost 5; bases outside the gene matches: 10. CDR3 loop: CASSPNRGVGDTQYF. The CDR3 DNA follows: TGTGCCAGCAGCCCCAACAGGGGGGTGGGAGATACGCAGTATTTT.

V and J are TRBV18 and TRBJ2-2; TRBD2 matches at 8 bases. V lost 1 base to trimming and J lost 3 bases; unmatched junction nucleotides: 4. Germline V gene sequence: CDR1 KGHSH, CDR2 LQKENI. The CDR3 is 16 amino acids. The CDR3 sequence is CASSPRRGVDTGELFF. CDR3 in DNA: TGTGCCAGCTCACCACGGCGGGGGGTCGACACCGGGGAGCTGTTTTTT. The variable domain in full, with the rest retrieved from reference TRBV18 and TRBJ2-2, is NAGVMQNPRHLVRRRGQEARLRCSPMKGHSHVYWYRQLPEEGLKFMVYLQKENIIDESGMPKERFSAEFPKEGPSILRIQQVVRGDSAAYFCASSPRRGVDTGELFFGEGSRLTVL.

V and J are TRBV11-3 and TRBJ2-2; 10 bases agree with TRBD2. Per the germline V gene, CDR1 is SGHNT and CDR2 is YENEEA. This CDR3 is 16 amino acids long. V trimming: 5 bases; J trimming: 5 bases; junction bases outside the gene matches: 8. CDR3 sequence reads: CASSPQLAGVTGELFF. Here the CDR3 DNA reads TGTGCCAGCAGCCCGCAGCTAGCGGGGGTTACCGGGGAGCTGTTTTTT.

V is TRBV15 and J is TRBJ2-7; weak D call: TRBD2 (6 bases). Germline loops: CDR1 LNHNV, CDR2 YYDKDF (reference sequence). Trimming stripped 1 base from V and 2 bases from J, with 12 bases between. The CDR3 has 15 amino acids. The CDR3, as DNA: TGTGCCACCAGCAGAGCTCGGGACTCCCCCTACGAGCAGTACTTC. Its translation: CATSRARDSPYEQYF.

V is TRBV4-1 and J is TRBJ2-1; possible D gene TRBD2, 6 bases. V was cut by 3 bases and J by 2 bases, with 20 bases left in between. This CDR3 region has 18 residues. Germline CDR1 and CDR2: MGHRA and YSYEKL. CDR3: CASSHSTPGLPPYNEQFF. As DNA, the CDR3 is TGCGCCAGCAGCCATTCCACCCCGGGACTGCCTCCCTACAATGAGCAGTTCTTC.

The gene calls are TRBV19 and TRBJ1-5; tentative D call: TRBD1 (6 bases). The CDR3 is 15 residues long. Between the trimmed V and J ends, which lost 7 bases and 2 bases, there was a span of 15 bases. Per germline, CDR1 LNHDA and CDR2 SQIVND (reference sequence). CDR3 sequence: CASKQGPERNQPQHF. The DNA of the CDR3 is TGTGCCAGTAAGCAGGGGCCGGAACGCAATCAGCCCCAGCATTTT.

This chain connects TRBV7-1 to TRBJ2-5; D is unresolved. TRBV7-1 is noted as an ORF with a role that remains uncertain. This CDR3 contains 13 residues. Deletions cut 4 bases from V and 5 bases from J, with 11 bases between. The CDR3 nucleotides read TGTGCCAGCAGCTTATCCCTAGATGAGACCCAGTACTTC. It encodes CASSLSLDETQYF.

The chain couples TRBV19 to TRBJ2-1, with D hard to call. Germline values: CDR1 LNHDA, CDR2 SQIVND (reference sequence). V was clipped by 1 base and J by 0 bases, with 7 bases between them. This CDR3 has 15 residues. The CDR3 nucleotides are TGTGCCAGTAGTATAGCGGGTAGCTCCTACAATGAGCAGTTCTTC. Protein sequence: CASSIAGSSYNEQFF.

The chain carries TRBV19 and TRBJ1-4, with D possibly matching TRBD1 (5 bases). Per germline, CDR1 LNHDA and CDR2 SQIVND (reference sequence). V lost 5 bases and J 11 bases, leaving 24 bases between the germline ends. The CDR3 is 16 amino acids. CDR3 in amino acids: CASSWRSGRESDKLFF. The CDR3 DNA sequence: TGTGCCAGTAGTTGGCGCTCCGGCAGGGAGTCGGACAAACTGTTTTTT.